Below, 17 T cell receptor beta chains from the same sample are listed, as sequenced in a study of blood T cell repertoires in COVID-19. Method: immunoSEQ multiplex PCR; TCRdb's copy keeps in-frame clones and lacks some. The table records some 94,000 clones, 84% of them present only once. Sequencing input: peripheral blood. All receptors come from an older man with active or convalescent COVID-19.

The CDR3: CASSLPGGSGGQETQYF. CDR3 in DNA: TGTGCCAGCAGCCTCCCTGGGGGGAGCGGGGGCCAAGAGACCCAGTACTTC. The rearrangement joins TRBV9 to TRBJ2-5; 8 nucleotides line up with TRBD2. This CDR3 spans 17 amino acids. The germline gives CDR1 SGDLS, CDR2 YYNGEE. Trimming at V came to 4 bases and at J to 1 base, leaving 12 bases not matched to a gene.

This chain joins TRBV5-1 and TRBJ1-1; D is ambiguous. Trimming left V 2 bases short and J 0 bases short, with 8 bases between. Looked up from germline, CDR1 is SGHRS and CDR2 is YFSETQ. The CDR3 runs 14 residues. The CDR3 DNA reads TGCGCCAGCAGCTTCGATTCTATGAACACTGAAGCTTTCTTT. Translating it yields CASSFDSMNTEAFF.

V usage is TRBV9 and J usage is TRBJ1-2; 8 bases align to TRBD1. This CDR3 is built from 14 residues. Losses at the gene ends were 4 bases for V and 7 bases for J; bases not matched to a gene: 9. Germline assignment: CDR1 SGDLS and CDR2 YYNGEE. Here the CDR3 DNA reads TGTGCCAGCAGCCCTCAGACAGGGGTCGGTGGCTACACCTTC. Encoded protein: CASSPQTGVGGYTF.

The CDR3 DNA follows: TGCGCCAGCAGTGATGGGCCCCCGGTCAGCGGCTACACCTTC. Translating gives CASSDGPPVSGYTF. This sequence joins TRBV10-1 and TRBJ1-2, with D uncertain. Germline V gives CDR1 WNHNN, CDR2 SYGVQD (reference sequence). This CDR3 comprises 14 residues. Trimming removed 3 bases at V and 8 bases at J, with 16 bases between.

This sequence joins TRBV7-2 and TRBJ1-1, with TRBD1 matching 8 bases. CDR3 length equals 15 residues. Per the germline V gene, CDR1 is SGHTA and CDR2 is FQGNSA. The V and J ends lost 5 bases and 1 base, in that order; junction bases with no gene match: 6. CDR3 sequence reads: CASSQSRGRNTEAFF. DNA for the CDR3: TGTGCCAGCAGCCAGAGCAGGGGGCGGAACACTGAAGCTTTCTTT.

The chain has TRBV19 and TRBJ2-6; D is possibly TRBD1 (5 bases). There are 16 residues in the CDR3. Deletions cut 3 bases from V and 6 bases from J, with 15 bases between. CDR1 is LNHDA and CDR2 is SQIVND in the germline V gene (reference sequence). The CDR3 DNA follows: TGTGCCAGTAGTATCCCTCCAGGGTCTAAGGCCAACGTCCTGACTTTC. Its translation is CASSIPPGSKANVLTF.

The chain employs TRBV6-5 and TRBJ1-2; perhaps TRBD1 as D (6 bases). The CDR3 runs to 13 residues. Germline V lookup: CDR1 MNHEY, CDR2 SVGAGI. Trimming removed 2 bases at V and 8 bases at J, with 12 bases between. CDR3 in amino acids: CASSYEQGKGYTF. The DNA of the CDR3 is TGTGCCAGCAGTTACGAACAGGGTAAAGGCTACACCTTC.

This clone was detected once. The chain combines TRBV5-4 with TRBJ2-2, with a tentative D call TRBD2 (6 bases). The CDR3 is 16 residues long. V was trimmed by 4 bases and J by 1 base, leaving 14 bases between them. Looked up from germline, CDR1 is SGHNT and CDR2 is YYREEE (reference sequence). This CDR3 is CASSRSGTQNTGELFF. As DNA, the CDR3 is TGTGCCAGCAGCCGATCCGGGACTCAGAACACCGGGGAGCTGTTTTTT. Drawing the rest from reference TRBV5-4 and TRBJ2-2, the complete variable domain is ETGVTQSPTHLIKTRGQQVTLRCSSQSGHNTVSWYQQALGQGPQFIFQYYREEENGRGNFPPRFSGLQFPNYSSELNVNALELDDSALYLCASSRSGTQNTGELFFGEGSRLTVL.

The rearrangement uses TRBV10-3 and TRBJ2-3, with 8 positions matching TRBD1. CDR3 length: 14 amino acids. Germline V CDR1 and CDR2: ENHRY, SYGVKD. The junction had 6 bases not matched to a gene; V was cut back by 4 bases and J by 6 bases. CDR3 coding DNA: TGTGCCATCAGTGGGACAGGGACGGGGGATACGCAGTATTTT. It codes for CAISGTGTGDTQYF.

This sequence joins TRBV4-1 and TRBJ2-7; D might be TRBD1 (6 bases). CDR1 is MGHRA and CDR2 is YSYEKL in the germline V gene. The CDR3 is 16 amino acids. Deletions cut 6 bases from V and 2 bases from J, with 20 bases between. CDR3 bases: TGCGCCAGCAGTAACCTGGGGGCCACTTTTACCTACGAGCAGTACTTC. As protein: CASSNLGATFTYEQYF.

This clone was detected only a few times. The chain is built from TRBV28 and TRBJ1-1; the D is unclear. This CDR3 spans 15 amino acids. V lost 6 bases to trimming and J lost 3 bases, with 17 bases between them. CDR1 and CDR2 from the germline V gene are MDHEN and SYDVKM. The DNA of the CDR3 is TGTGCCAGCAGCCCCCTCGTGAGGGTGTACACTGAAGCTTTCTTT. Translated: CASSPLVRVYTEAFF.

The V call is TRBV6-6, the J call TRBJ1-1; 8 nucleotides match TRBD1. Germline values: CDR1 MNHNY, CDR2 SVGAGI (reference sequence). This CDR3 is built from 15 residues. V lost 2 bases and J lost 3; bases outside the gene matches: 5. CDR3 amino acids: CASSYPTGADTEAFF. The CDR3 DNA sequence: TGTGCCAGCAGTTACCCGACAGGGGCGGACACTGAAGCTTTCTTT.

This chain links TRBV6-2 or TRBV6-3 with TRBJ2-2, with D possibly TRBD1 on 8 matching bases. Germline V lookup: CDR1 MNHEY, CDR2 SVGEGT. This CDR3 is built from 16 residues. V was pared by 6 bases and J by 7 bases, with 21 bases between. CDR3 coding DNA: TGTGCCAGCAGGCCTACAGGGGGGGGCTCTATCGGGGAGCTGTTTTTT. Its translation: CASRPTGGGSIGELFF.

This rearrangement joins TRBV12-3 or TRBV12-4 to TRBJ2-1; 7 bases match TRBD1. The length of the CDR3 is 13 residues. Trimming removed 6 bases from V and 3 bases from J; junction bases left unmatched: 2. In nucleotides, the CDR3 is TGTGCCAGCAGCCCAGGGGGCTACAATGAGCAGTTCTTC. Protein sequence: CASSPGGYNEQFF.

The V and J genes are TRBV28 and TRBJ1-6; TRBD1 matches at 9 bases. Germline loops: CDR1 MDHEN, CDR2 SYDVKM. J lost 8 bases, V lost 5 bases, and 4 bases had no gene match. This CDR3 contains 14 residues. The CDR3 is CASSTGQGYSPLHF. The CDR3 nucleotides are TGTGCCAGCAGTACGGGACAGGGTTATTCACCCCTCCACTTT.

This rearrangement joins TRBV9 to TRBJ1-2, with D unresolved. Trimming took 7 bases from V and 3 from J, leaving 7 bases between them. Germline V lookup: CDR1 SGDLS, CDR2 YYNGEE. This CDR3 has 11 amino acids. The CDR3 DNA reads TGTGCCAGCGGTAGCTACTATGGCTACACCTTC. This sequence encodes CASGSYYGYTF.

The rearrangement joins TRBV7-2 to TRBJ2-7, with D maybe TRBD1 (5 bases). CDR3 size: 14 residues. Looked up from germline, CDR1 is SGHTA and CDR2 is FQGNSA. V was pared by 4 bases and J by 7 bases, with 17 bases between. The CDR3: CASSSVQGKGEQYF. CDR3 coding DNA: TGTGCCAGCAGCTCCGTCCAGGGCAAGGGGGAGCAGTACTTC.